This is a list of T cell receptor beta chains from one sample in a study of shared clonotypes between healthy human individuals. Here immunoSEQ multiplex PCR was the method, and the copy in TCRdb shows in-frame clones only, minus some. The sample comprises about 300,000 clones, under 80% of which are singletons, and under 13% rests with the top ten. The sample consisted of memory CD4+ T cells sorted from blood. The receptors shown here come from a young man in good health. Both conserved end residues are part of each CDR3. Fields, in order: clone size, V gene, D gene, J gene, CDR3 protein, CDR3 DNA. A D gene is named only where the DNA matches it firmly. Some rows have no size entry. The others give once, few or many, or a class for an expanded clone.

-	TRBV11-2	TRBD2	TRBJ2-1	CASSFVPGLAGTPDGEQFF	TGTGCCAGCAGCTTCGTCCCCGGACTAGCGGGGACCCCTGACGGTGAGCAGTTCTTC
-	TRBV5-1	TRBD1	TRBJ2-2	CASSLALQGAGTGELFF	TGCGCCAGCAGCTTGGCCCTACAGGGGGCGGGCACCGGGGAGCTGTTTTTT
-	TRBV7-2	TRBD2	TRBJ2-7	CASSRTAGGPHEQYF	TGTGCCAGCAGCCGGACAGCGGGAGGCCCCCACGAGCAGTACTTC
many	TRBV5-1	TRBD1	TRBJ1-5	CASSLTGGDQPQHF	TGCGCCAGCAGCCTTACAGGGGGCGATCAGCCCCAGCATTTT
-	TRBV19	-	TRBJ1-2	CASSMSTAQVSGYTF	TGTGCCAGTAGTATGTCGACAGCCCAAGTAAGTGGCTACACCTTC
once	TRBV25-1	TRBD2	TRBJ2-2	CASSESGASGHTGELFF	TGTGCCAGCAGTGAATCGGGAGCTAGCGGACACACCGGGGAGCTGTTTTTT
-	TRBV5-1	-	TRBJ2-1	CASSLEQAHEQFF	TGCGCCAGCAGCTTGGAGCAGGCCCATGAGCAGTTCTTC
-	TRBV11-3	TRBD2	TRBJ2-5	CASSQGLAGQETQYF	TGTGCCAGCAGCCAGGGACTAGCGGGACAAGAGACCCAGTACTTC
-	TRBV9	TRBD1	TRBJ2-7	CASSASPTGSFFEQYF	TGTGCCAGCAGCGCTTCGCCGACAGGGAGTTTTTTCGAGCAGTACTTC
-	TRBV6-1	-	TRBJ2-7	CASSEALFEQYF	TGTGCCAGCAGTGAAGCGTTGTTTGAGCAGTACTTC
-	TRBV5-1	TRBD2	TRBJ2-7	CASSLGLAKTYEQYF	TGCGCCAGCAGCTTGGGACTAGCGAAAACCTACGAGCAGTACTTC
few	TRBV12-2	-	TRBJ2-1	CASRLSRLSDEQFF	TGTGCAAGTCGCCTTAGTCGACTGTCTGATGAGCAGTTCTTC
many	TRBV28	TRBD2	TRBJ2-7	CASSLSVGTSGSPRTYEQYF	TGTGCCAGCAGTTTATCAGTAGGGACTAGCGGGAGTCCACGAACCTACGAGCAGTACTTC
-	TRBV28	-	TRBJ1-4	CASSPLIWREKLFF	TGTGCCAGCAGTCCCCTGATCTGGCGGGAAAAACTGTTTTTT